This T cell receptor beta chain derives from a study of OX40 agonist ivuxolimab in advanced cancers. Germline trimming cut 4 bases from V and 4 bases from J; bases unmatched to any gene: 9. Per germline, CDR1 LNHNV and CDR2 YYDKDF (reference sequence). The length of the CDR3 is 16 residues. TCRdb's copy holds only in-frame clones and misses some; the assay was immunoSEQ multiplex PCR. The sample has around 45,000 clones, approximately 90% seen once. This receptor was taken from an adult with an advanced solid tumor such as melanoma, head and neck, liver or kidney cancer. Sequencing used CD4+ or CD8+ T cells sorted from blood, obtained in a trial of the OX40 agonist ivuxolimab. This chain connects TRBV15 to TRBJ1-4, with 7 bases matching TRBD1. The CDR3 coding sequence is TGTGCCACCAGCACGGGACAGCTTACTTATAATGAAAAACTGTTTTTT. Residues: CATSTGQLTYNEKLFF.